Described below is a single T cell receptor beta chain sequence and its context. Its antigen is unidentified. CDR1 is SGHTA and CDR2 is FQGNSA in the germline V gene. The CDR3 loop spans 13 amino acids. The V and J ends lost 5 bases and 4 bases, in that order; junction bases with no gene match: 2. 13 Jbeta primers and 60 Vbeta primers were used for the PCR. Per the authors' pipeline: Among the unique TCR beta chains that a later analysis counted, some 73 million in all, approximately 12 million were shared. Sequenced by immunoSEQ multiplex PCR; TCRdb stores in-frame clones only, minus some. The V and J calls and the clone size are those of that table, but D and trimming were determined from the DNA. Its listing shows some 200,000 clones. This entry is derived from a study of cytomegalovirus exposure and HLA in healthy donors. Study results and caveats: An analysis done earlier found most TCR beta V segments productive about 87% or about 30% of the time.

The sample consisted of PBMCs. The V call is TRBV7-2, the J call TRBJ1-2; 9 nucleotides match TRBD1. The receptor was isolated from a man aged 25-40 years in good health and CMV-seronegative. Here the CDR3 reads CASSATGGYGYTF. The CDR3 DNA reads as TGTGCCAGCAGCGCGACAGGGGGCTATGGCTACACCTTC.